This TCR beta chain was captured by sequencing in a study of neoadjuvant anti-PD-1 for oral cavity cancer. Turning to the study itself: Before surgery, most patients got three to four biweekly 3 mg/kg nivolumab doses. Around day 43, patients without progression received a fourth nivolumab dose before surgery. Regarding the study as a whole: After neoadjuvant nivolumab, PBMC T cell clonality was significantly higher in non-responders than responders.

Only in-frame clones appear in the TCRdb table, and some are missing; sequencing was by immunoSEQ multiplex PCR. The data hold 14,000 or so clones, with about 71% observed a single time. Germline assignment: CDR1 SEHNR and CDR2 FQNEAQ (reference sequence). V was pared by 1 base and J by 2 bases, with 3 bases between. CDR3 size: 12 residues. Only a few counts were recorded for this clone. Its antigen is as yet unknown. Time point defined: after neoadjuvant nivolumab, at surgical resection. The chain combines TRBV7-9 with TRBJ2-7; no firm D call. The sequence derives from a person aged 40 to 85 with oral cavity squamous cell carcinoma. This specimen was PBMCs, taken after nivolumab (anti-PD-1) treatment. Here the CDR3 DNA reads TGTGCCAGCAGCTTAGAACCCTACGAGCAGTACTTC. This codes for CASSLEPYEQYF.